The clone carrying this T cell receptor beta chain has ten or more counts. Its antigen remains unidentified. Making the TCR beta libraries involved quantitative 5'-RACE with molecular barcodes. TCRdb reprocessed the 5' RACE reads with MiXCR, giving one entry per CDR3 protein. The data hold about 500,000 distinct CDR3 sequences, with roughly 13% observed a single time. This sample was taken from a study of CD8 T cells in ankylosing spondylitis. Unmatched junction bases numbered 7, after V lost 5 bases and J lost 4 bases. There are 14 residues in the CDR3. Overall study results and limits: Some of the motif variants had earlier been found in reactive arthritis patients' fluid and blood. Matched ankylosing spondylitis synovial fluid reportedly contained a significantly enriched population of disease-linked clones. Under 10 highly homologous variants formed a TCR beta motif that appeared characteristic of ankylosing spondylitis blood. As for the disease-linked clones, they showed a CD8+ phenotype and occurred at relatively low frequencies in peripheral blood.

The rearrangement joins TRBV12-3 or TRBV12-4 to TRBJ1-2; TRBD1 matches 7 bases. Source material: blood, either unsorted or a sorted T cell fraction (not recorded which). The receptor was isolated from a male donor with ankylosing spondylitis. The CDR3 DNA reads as TGTGCCAGCAGTCCCCGACAGGGACCCTATGGCTACACCTTC. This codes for CASSPRQGPYGYTF.